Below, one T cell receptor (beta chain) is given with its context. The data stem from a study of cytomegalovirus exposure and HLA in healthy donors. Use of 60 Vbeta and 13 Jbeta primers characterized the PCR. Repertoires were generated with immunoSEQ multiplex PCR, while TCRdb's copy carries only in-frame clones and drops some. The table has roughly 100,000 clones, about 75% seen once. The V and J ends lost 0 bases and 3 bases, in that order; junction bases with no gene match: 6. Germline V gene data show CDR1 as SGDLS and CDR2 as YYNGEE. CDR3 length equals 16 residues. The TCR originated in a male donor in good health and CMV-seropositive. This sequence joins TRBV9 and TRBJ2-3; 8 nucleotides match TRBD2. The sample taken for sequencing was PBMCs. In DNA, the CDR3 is TGTGCCAGCAGCGTAGTGGTTAGCGGGACGACAGATACGCAGTATTTT. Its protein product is CASSVVVSGTTDTQYF.